This is a list of T cell receptor beta chains from one sample in a study of blood T cell repertoires in COVID-19. Profiled with immunoSEQ multiplex PCR; TCRdb holds only in-frame clones, not every one. The data show roughly 140,000 clones, around 88% seen once. The sample taken for sequencing was peripheral blood. The receptors shown here come from a human donor in a cohort sampled during active COVID-19. The CDR3 runs from the conserved cysteine through the conserved F or W. A D gene is named only where the DNA matches it firmly. The size of a clone is reported for some rows only, either as once, few or many, or as a class for expanded clones.

clone size	D gene	V gene	J gene	CDR3 DNA	CDR3 protein
once	NA	TRBV10-3	TRBJ1-1	TGTGCCATCACAAACGGGAACACTGAAGCTTTCTTT	CAITNGNTEAFF
NA	NA	TRBV11-2	TRBJ2-7	TGTGCCAGCAGCTTAGATCCGGCTAGCTGGAACGAGCAGTACTTC	CASSLDPASWNEQYF
NA	TRBD1	TRBV6-5	TRBJ1-5	TGTGCCAGCAGGGGACAGGGTCGGGTAGGACCCCAGCATTTT	CASRGQGRVGPQHF
few	TRBD1	TRBV12-5	TRBJ1-5	TGTGCTAGTGGTTTGGCCCCGGGACAGCCAGGGCAGCCCCAGCATTTT	CASGLAPGQPGQPQHF
NA	TRBD1	TRBV18	TRBJ2-7	TGTGCCAGCTCACCAACAGGGGTCTACTCCTACGAGCAGTACTTC	CASSPTGVYSYEQYF
NA	NA	TRBV4-1	TRBJ2-2	TGCGCCAGCAGCCCAGGCATCTACACCGGGGAGCTGTTTTTT	CASSPGIYTGELFF
NA	NA	TRBV30	TRBJ2-3	TGTGCCTGGAGTGTACGGTTTAGTCCCACAGATACGCAGTATTTT	CAWSVRFSPTDTQYF
NA	TRBD1	TRBV11-2	TRBJ2-5	TGTGCCAGCAGCTTCTACCCCGGACAGGGAGGAGGGTTACAAGAGACCCAGTACTTC	CASSFYPGQGGGLQETQYF
NA	TRBD2	TRBV9	TRBJ2-2	TGTGCCAGCAGCGTAGAAGCGGGGGTAAACACCGGGGAGCTGTTTTTT	CASSVEAGVNTGELFF
NA	NA	TRBV2	TRBJ1-5	TGTGCCAGCAGTGAGGACAGCACTCAGCCCCAGCATTTT	CASSEDSTQPQHF
few	TRBD1	TRBV2	TRBJ1-5	TGTGCCAGCACCCCGACAGGGCCTAATCAGCCCCAGCATTTT	CASTPTGPNQPQHF
NA	TRBD2	TRBV29-1	TRBJ2-3	TGCAGCGTCCTTGGACTAGCGACAACAGATACGCAGTATTTT	CSVLGLATTDTQYF
NA	NA	TRBV6-4	TRBJ2-1	TGTGCCAGCAGTGACTCGGGGCAGGGCCACAATGAGCAGTTCTTC	CASSDSGQGHNEQFF
NA	TRBD1	TRBV18	TRBJ1-3	TGTGCCAGCTCAGCTAAAACAGGGGTCTTCTCTGGAAACACCATATATTTT	CASSAKTGVFSGNTIYF
NA	TRBD1	TRBV6-5	TRBJ2-7	TGTGCCAGCAGTTACTCCCGGACAGGGAAATACGAGCAGTACTTC	CASSYSRTGKYEQYF
NA	TRBD1	TRBV9	TRBJ1-1	TGTGCCAGCAGCCCCCGGGACAGCCTGGGGACTGAAGCTTTCTTT	CASSPRDSLGTEAFF
NA	NA	TRBV7-9	TRBJ2-7	TGTGCCAGCAGATCGGAGGGAGACAGCCTCGAGCAGTACTTC	CASRSEGDSLEQYF
NA	TRBD1	TRBV19	TRBJ2-7	TGTGCCAGTAGTGCGACAGGGGGGTACGAGCAGTACTTC	CASSATGGYEQYF
NA	NA	TRBV7-2	TRBJ2-7	TGTGCCAGCAGCTTAGTTACAGGGTTGAGGGAGCAGTACTTC	CASSLVTGLREQYF
NA	NA	TRBV7-8	TRBJ2-7	TGTGCCAGCAGCTTATTGGCGGCCACCTACGAGCAGTACTTC	CASSLLAATYEQYF
NA	NA	TRBV6-5	TRBJ1-6	TGTGCCAGCAGTCCCGGGACTGATAATTCACCCCTCCACTTT	CASSPGTDNSPLHF
NA	TRBD1	TRBV6-5	TRBJ2-1	TGTGCCAGCAGTTTAGACAGGGGCGGCTACAATGAGCAGTTCTTC	CASSLDRGGYNEQFF